This T cell receptor beta chain was identified in a study of T-cell memory formation after mild COVID-19. Study results and limitations: Of the contracting clones, CD4+ ones lay mainly in CM and EM, and CD8+ ones in EMRA.

TCRdb fed the 5' RACE reads into MiXCR, producing one record per CDR3 protein. Of roughly 70,000 distinct CDR3 sequences listed, approximately 16% are singletons. V trimming: 5 bases; J trimming: 5 bases; junction bases outside the gene matches: 4. This CDR3 contains 14 residues. In regard to this clonotype: What it binds is not known.

Sequenced input: PBMCs or a T cell subset sorted from them (not recorded which). The genes are TRBV12-3 or TRBV12-4 and TRBJ2-2; 8 nucleotides match TRBD1. The sequence was collected from an adult woman who had mild COVID-19 (a few samples of this study predate the infection). Cell type and time point are not known. CDR3 sequence: CASSLRTGTGELFF. The DNA for the CDR3 is TGTGCCAGCAGTCTACGGACAGGGACCGGGGAGCTGTTTTTT.